One sample yielded the 20 T cell receptor beta chains listed below, sequenced in a study of shared clonotypes between healthy human individuals. The table came from immunoSEQ multiplex PCR; TCRdb's copy has only in-frame clones and leaves some out. The sample consists of millions of clones, just over 90% of them appearing once. The sample was naive CD4+ T cells from PBMCs. Noted subset: CD45RA+ positively selected. Receptor source: a man aged 18 to 30 in good health. Some clones in this sample may be carry-over from other donors' samples.

The chain couples TRBV6-6 to TRBJ1-5; a possible D gene is TRBD1 (6 bases). The germline CDR1 and CDR2 sequences are MNHNY and SVGAGI (reference sequence). CDR3 length: 15 residues. The V end was cut by 0 bases, the J end by 6 bases, with 12 bases between. The CDR3 loop reads CASSYSLGGGQPQHF. The DNA for the CDR3 is TGTGCCAGCAGTTACTCTTTAGGGGGAGGTCAGCCCCAGCATTTT.

V and J are TRBV5-1 and TRBJ1-4; D is ambiguous. This CDR3 is built from 16 residues. Germline CDR1 reads SGHRS; CDR2 reads YFSETQ. V was trimmed by 4 bases and J by 6 bases, leaving 19 bases between them. In nucleotides, the CDR3 is TGCGCCAGCAGCCCCAAATCCACTCGGGAAGATGAAAAACTGTTTTTT. As protein: CASSPKSTREDEKLFF. The whole variable domain, filled in from reference TRBV5-1 and TRBJ1-4, reads KAGVTQTPRYLIKTRGQQVTLSCSPISGHRSVSWYQQTPGQGLQFLFEYFSETQRNKGNFPGRFSGRQFSNSRSEMNVSTLELGDSALYLCASSPKSTREDEKLFFGSGTQLSVL.

This clone was recorded only once. The gene calls are TRBV19 and TRBJ1-1; 7 bases map to TRBD1. V lost 7 bases and J lost 3; bases outside the gene matches: 5. The CDR3 consists of 13 residues. Germline V gives CDR1 LNHDA, CDR2 SQIVND (reference sequence). The DNA of the CDR3 is TGTGCCAGTAAAAACAGGGGATACACTGAAGCTTTCTTT. This codes for CASKNRGYTEAFF.

The chain links TRBV9 to TRBJ1-5, with TRBD1 identical over 7 bases. The CDR3 is 19 residues long. The germline V gene encodes CDR1 SGDLS and CDR2 YYNGEE. V was pared by 0 bases and J by 3 bases, with 15 bases of the junction left unmatched. The CDR3 reads CASSVDRGDQGATNQPQHF. The CDR3 DNA reads TGTGCCAGCAGCGTAGACAGGGGAGATCAGGGAGCAACCAATCAGCCCCAGCATTTT.

The V and J genes are TRBV7-9 and TRBJ2-5, with D uncertain. This CDR3 is built from 13 residues. From germline, CDR1 is SEHNR and CDR2 FQNEAQ (reference sequence). V was trimmed by 7 bases and J by 5 bases, leaving 14 bases between them. CDR3 region: CASTPRVRETQYF. CDR3 bases: TGTGCCAGCACCCCCCGTGTACGGGAGACCCAGTACTTC.

The chain combines TRBV29-1 with TRBJ2-5, with TRBD1 matching over 7 bases. Germline values: CDR1 SQVTM, CDR2 ANQGSEA. The V and J ends lost 5 bases and 0 bases, in that order; junction bases with no gene match: 3. There are 13 residues in the CDR3. CDR3 nucleotide sequence: TGCAGCGTTCACACAGGGGACCAAGAGACCCAGTACTTC. Protein product: CSVHTGDQETQYF.

This clone was seen once. V is TRBV11-2 and J is TRBJ2-7; 13 bases align to TRBD2. Germline CDR1 SGHAT, CDR2 FQNNGV. CDR3 length: 16 residues. J gave up 3 bases and V 5 bases, and 7 bases lay outside the gene matches. The CDR3 coding sequence is TGTGCCAGCAGCCGAAGGACTAGCGGGAGAGTCTACGAGCAGTACTTC. This encodes CASSRRTSGRVYEQYF.

The chain employs TRBV29-1 and TRBJ2-5, with D maybe TRBD1 (5 bases). The better agreement between TRBJ2-7 and the DNA end casts doubt on the J call. The CDR3 covers 12 residues. CDR1 and CDR2 from the germline V gene are SQVTM and ANQGSEA. In DNA form, the CDR3 reads TGCAGCGTTTCACAGGAGACCTACGAGCAGTACTTC. Translated, it gives CSVSQETYEQYF.

This chain links TRBV18 with TRBJ2-1, with no clear D. CDR1 and CDR2 from the germline V gene are KGHSH and LQKENI. V shed 1 base and J shed 4 bases, with 11 bases lying between them. The CDR3 spans 15 residues. The DNA of the CDR3 is TGTGCCAGCTCACCACGACCCATAACTTACAATGAGCAGTTCTTC. Translated: CASSPRPITYNEQFF.

The chain has TRBV29-1 and TRBJ1-2; D may be TRBD1 (6 bases). The CDR3 extends over 19 amino acids. The germline gives CDR1 SQVTM, CDR2 ANQGSEA. V lost 1 base and J lost 3, with 27 bases in between. This chain's CDR3 is CSVEASEGGRDFYYYGYTF. CDR3 sequence (DNA): TGCAGCGTTGAAGCGTCTGAGGGGGGCAGAGACTTTTATTACTATGGCTACACCTTC.

The chain uses TRBV13 and TRBJ1-5; D is perhaps TRBD1 (5 bases). Germline CDR1 PRHDT, CDR2 FYEKMQ (reference sequence). This CDR3 contains 13 residues. The germline V and J ends were trimmed by 5 bases and 4 bases, with 9 bases remaining between them. The CDR3 sequence is CASSQGENQPQHF. CDR3 DNA sequence: TGTGCCAGCAGCCAAGGGGAGAATCAGCCCCAGCATTTT.

This rearrangement joins TRBV5-4 to TRBJ1-1; TRBD1 is a possible D gene (6 bases). There are 17 residues in the CDR3. In germline, CDR1 is SGHNT, CDR2 YYREEE (reference sequence). V was trimmed by 3 bases and J by 2 bases, leaving 20 bases between them. CDR3 nucleotide sequence: TGTGCCAGCAGCTCCCGTGACAGGCCGACGTTAAACACTGAAGCTTTCTTT. It codes for CASSSRDRPTLNTEAFF.

The genes are TRBV7-2 and TRBJ2-1, with a possible D match to TRBD1 (6 bases). Trimming removed 3 bases from V and 6 bases from J, with 12 bases in between. Germline V lookup: CDR1 SGHTA, CDR2 FQGNSA. CDR3 length: 14 amino acids. For the CDR3, the DNA is TGTGCCAGCAGCTTCCACAGGGCCTCCAATGAGCAGTTCTTC. It translates to CASSFHRASNEQFF.

The table lists this clone with a few counts. The junction departs from the called germline gene at one end, perhaps through a read error. The rearrangement uses TRBV15 and TRBJ1-5; a weak D match, TRBD1 (6 bases). The CDR3 consists of 14 residues. The germline gives CDR1 LNHNV, CDR2 YYDKDF (reference sequence). CDR3 residues: CATRRRQVNQPQHF. CDR3 nucleotide sequence: TGTGCAACCAGAAGGAGACAGGTCAATCAGCCCCAGCATTTT. Full variable domain (rest looked up from reference TRBV15 and TRBJ1-5): DAMVIQNPRYQVTQFGKPVTLSCSQTLNHNVMYWYQQKSSQAPKLLFHYYDKDFNNEADTPDNFQSRRPNTSFCFLDIRSPGLGDTAMYLCATRRRQVNQPQHFGDGTRLSIL.

This clone appeared a single time. The sample holds other DNA sequences that translate to the same CDR3. This rearrangement joins TRBV2 to TRBJ2-2; unclear D gene. Germline V gives CDR1 SNHLY, CDR2 FYNNEI. CDR3 length equals 14 residues. V lost 3 bases and J lost 1, with 6 bases in between. The CDR3 region has the DNA TGTGCCAGCAGTGAGGTAAGGAACACCGGGGAGCTGTTTTTT. Translated, it gives CASSEVRNTGELFF.

This sequence joins TRBV30 and TRBJ1-1; maybe TRBD1 (5 bases). With 2 bases removed from V and 2 bases from J, the gap between germline ends came to 9 bases. Germline values: CDR1 GTSNPN, CDR2 SVGIG (reference sequence). CDR3 length equals 13 residues. CDR3 amino acids: CAWSKTGNTEAFF. The DNA of the CDR3 is TGTGCCTGGAGTAAAACAGGTAACACTGAAGCTTTCTTT.

The rearrangement joins TRBV28 to TRBJ1-4; perhaps TRBD1 as D (5 bases). Trimming took off 3 bases at V and 8 bases at J, with 16 bases between the two ends. The CDR3 contains 15 residues. Germline lookup yields CDR1 MDHEN and CDR2 SYDVKM. The CDR3 bases are TGTGCCAGCAGTTTTATGGGAAACCCAGGGGAAAAACTGTTTTTT. The encoded protein is CASSFMGNPGEKLFF.

The V call is TRBV7-9, the J call TRBJ1-1, with D possibly being TRBD1 (5 bases). CDR3 length equals 15 residues. Trimming took off 5 bases at V and 3 bases at J, with 16 bases between the two ends. Per the germline V gene, CDR1 is SEHNR and CDR2 is FQNEAQ (reference sequence). CDR3 nucleotides: TGTGCCAGCAGCCCTCGGGGCAGGTGGGACACTGAAGCTTTCTTT. This sequence encodes CASSPRGRWDTEAFF.

V and J are TRBV4-2 and TRBJ1-2; D may be TRBD1 (5 bases). Germline CDR1 LGHNA, CDR2 YNFKEQ. Trimming left V 3 bases short and J 2 bases short, with 10 bases between. The length of the CDR3 is 14 residues. This CDR3 reads CASSHWGLNYGYTF. CDR3 coding DNA: TGTGCCAGCAGCCATTGGGGCCTAAACTATGGCTACACCTTC.

In DNA, the CDR3 is TGTGCCAGCAGTGCCCCGGCGGGGAACTCTGGAAACACCATATATTTT. It specifies CASSAPAGNSGNTIYF. The rearrangement links TRBV6-1 to TRBJ1-3; D remains unclear. V lost 4 bases and J lost 0, with 13 bases in between. CDR3 length equals 16 residues. Germline V gives CDR1 MNHNS, CDR2 SASEGT.